This T cell receptor beta chain was observed in a study of T cell responses to AZD1222 COVID-19 vaccine. Overall study findings and caveats: AZD1222 recipients seropositive at baseline numbered only five to seven. Donors in the cohort were predominantly white British and more often female, and clonal diversity was possibly underestimated.

Profiled with immunoSEQ multiplex PCR; TCRdb holds only in-frame clones, not every one. Of over 150,000 clones listed, approximately 90% are singletons. Comments on this clone: The antigen is not known.

Looked up from germline, CDR1 is SGHAT and CDR2 is FQDESV (reference sequence). The V and J ends lost 1 base and 3 bases respectively, with 6 bases between them. This CDR3 comprises 14 residues. V is TRBV11-1 and J is TRBJ2-2; D uncertain. The TCR was taken from an adult in good health. This material consisted of peripheral blood, taken on day 0 of AZD1222 vaccination. In DNA form, the CDR3 reads TGTGCCAGCAGCTTAGGTGTGGACACCGGGGAGCTGTTTTTT. This gives the protein CASSLGVDTGELFF.